The entry below describes one TCR beta chain. What it binds is not known. The germline CDR1 and CDR2 sequences are SEHNR and FQNEAQ (reference sequence). The J segment lost 5 bases and the V segment lost 5 bases, leaving 13 bases of the junction unmatched. The CDR3 is 16 residues long. This record belongs to a study of CD8 T cells in ankylosing spondylitis. Findings and limits, study-wide: What seemed typical of ankylosing spondylitis blood was a TCR beta motif built from under 10 highly homologous variants. Reactive arthritis synovial fluid and blood were previously reported to contain some motif variants.

Each CDR3 protein gets one entry after TCRdb re-called the 5' RACE reads with MiXCR. The sample contains a few hundred thousand distinct CDR3 sequences, 20% of which appear only once. This chain links TRBV7-9 with TRBJ2-7, with 9 bases matching TRBD1. The receptor comes from a male donor with ankylosing spondylitis or in good health (not recorded which). Sequenced sample: blood, either unsorted or a sorted T cell fraction (not recorded which). The CDR3 loop reads CASSPAGTGINDEQYF. The CDR3 DNA follows: TGTGCCAGCAGCCCCGCCGGGACAGGGATCAACGACGAGCAGTACTTC.